The 28 T cell receptor beta chains presented below share a single source sample, sequenced in a study of Graves' ophthalmopathy and Graves' hyperthyroidism. TCR beta CDR3 regions were amplified from RNA transcripts. HTBI-primed first-round RT-PCR preceded second-round multiplex PCR. TCRdb re-analysed the multiplex PCR reads in MiXCR, keeping a single row per CDR3 protein. The table lists some 1.1 million distinct CDR3 sequences, 35% to 45% of them singletons. Sequenced material: peripheral blood or thyroid tissue (not recorded which). The receptors here all came from an adult man with Graves' hyperthyroidism.

This clonotype has a count of ten or more. The chain recombines TRBV29-1 with TRBJ1-1; D gene ambiguous. The CDR3 contains 11 residues. Germline assignment: CDR1 SQVTM and CDR2 ANQGSEA. The V gene lost 1 base and the J gene lost 3 bases, with 3 bases spanning the gap. DNA for the CDR3: TGCAGCGTTGAAGGGGACACTGAAGCTTTCTTT. This encodes CSVEGDTEAFF.

The chain joins TRBV6-2 or TRBV6-3 to TRBJ1-3; TRBD1 aligns across 7 bases. Germline V gives CDR1 MNHEY, CDR2 SVGEGT. The CDR3 runs to 16 residues. Trimming removed 10 bases from V and 0 bases from J; junction bases left unmatched: 12. CDR3 in DNA: TGTGCCACCTTTTCCGGGACAGCGATCTCTGGAAACACCATATATTTT. Translation: CATFSGTAISGNTIYF.

In regard to this clonotype: Compared with germline, one end of the junction differs, possibly owing to a read error. The chain links TRBV7-2 to TRBJ1-6; D remains ambiguous. CDR1 SGHTA and CDR2 FQGNSA come from the germline V gene. The CDR3 length is 17 residues. CDR3 residues: CASSPTSASSYNSPLHF. The CDR3 DNA sequence: TGCGCCAGCAGCCCTACTTCCGCGAGCTCCTATAATTCACCCCTCCACTTT.

The genes are TRBV29-1 and TRBJ2-5; D is possibly TRBD1 (5 bases). Gene TRBJ2-1 matches the end of the DNA better, so the J call may be wrong. CDR1 SQVTM and CDR2 ANQGSEA come from the germline V gene. The CDR3 is 12 residues long. The CDR3 nucleotides are TGCAGCGTTGATGACAGCAGGATTCTGCAGTTCTTC. It encodes CSVDDSRILQFF.

The chain links TRBV20-1 to TRBJ1-5; D remains ambiguous. Germline-derived CDR1 and CDR2 are DFQATT and SNEGSKA (reference sequence). V was pared by 3 bases and J by 1 base, with 13 bases between. The CDR3 spans 15 residues. CDR3 amino acids: CSARGGKWSNQPQHF. CDR3 sequence (DNA): TGCAGTGCTAGGGGAGGGAAGTGGAGCAATCAGCCCCAGCATTTT.

This clonotype appeared a few times. A much larger clone is a single base away; this may be a read error. The chain combines TRBV15 with TRBJ1-5; D is unclear. The CDR3 runs to 15 residues. Germline-derived CDR1 and CDR2 are LNHNV and YYDKDF (reference sequence). The CDR3, as DNA: TGTGCCGCCAGCAGAGATAAAGGACTTAATCAGCCCCAGCATTTT. Residues: CAASRDKGLNQPQHF.

The rearrangement uses TRBV10-2 and TRBJ1-2; 7 bases match TRBD1. After removal of 4 bases from V and 0 bases from J, the junction contained 14 bases not matched to a gene. The V gene's germline CDR1 is WSHSY and CDR2 SAAADI. This CDR3 is 18 amino acids long. The CDR3, as DNA: TGCGCCAGCAGTGCTAGAGATTTCGGGACAGCTGCTAACTATGGCTACACCTTC. It is translated as CASSARDFGTAANYGYTF.

There are many counts of this clonotype. The gene calls are TRBV12-3 or TRBV12-4 and TRBJ2-7, with TRBD1 matching over 10 bases. V trimming: 4 bases; J trimming: 4 bases; junction bases outside the gene matches: 16. The CDR3 runs 18 residues. This chain's CDR3 is CASSSHPAGQGLMYEQYF. As DNA, the CDR3 is TGTGCCAGCAGTTCTCACCCGGCGGGACAGGGGCTCATGTACGAGCAGTACTTC.

The chain has TRBV20-1 and TRBJ2-7; D is uncertain. The length of the CDR3 is 17 residues. Germline assignment: CDR1 DFQATT and CDR2 SNEGSKA (reference sequence). Trimming took off 1 base at V and 0 bases at J, with 19 bases between the two ends. The CDR3 nucleotides read TGCAGTGCTAGAGGGGGAATCGGCGTCTACCGCTCCTACGAGCAGTACTTC. Encoded protein: CSARGGIGVYRSYEQYF.

The rearrangement uses TRBV7-9 and TRBJ2-7; 7 nucleotides agree with TRBD1. Germline CDR1 and CDR2: SEHNR and FQNEAQ (reference sequence). This CDR3 region has 16 residues. V was pared by 6 bases and J by 0 bases, with 11 bases of the junction left unmatched. CDR3: CASRGGAGQSSYEQYF. The CDR3 nucleotides read TGTGCCAGCAGAGGGGGCGCAGGACAAAGCTCCTACGAGCAGTACTTC.

As for this clonotype: A much larger clone differs from this one at a single base, so this may be a read error. The chain employs TRBV20-1 and TRBJ1-1, with D possibly matching TRBD1 (5 bases). The CDR3 runs to 15 residues. CDR1 is DFQATT and CDR2 is SNEGSKA in the germline V gene (reference sequence). The CDR3 coding sequence is TGCAGTGGTAGAGGGGCCAGTCACATGAACACTGAAGCTTTCTTT. Amino acid sequence: CSGRGASHMNTEAFF.

This clonotype was observed many times. One junction end disagrees with the germline gene, perhaps due to a read error. The genes are TRBV7-2 and TRBJ2-5; D gene uncertain. Germline CDR1 reads SGHTA; CDR2 reads FQGNSA. The CDR3 has 13 residues. The CDR3 protein is CASSLMGQETQYF. CDR3 coding DNA: TGCGCCAGCAGCTTGATGGGCCAAGAGACCCAGTACTTC.

The V gene is TRBV6-6, the J gene TRBJ2-7; the D gene is possibly TRBD1 (5 bases). V was trimmed by 5 bases and J by 6 bases, leaving 17 bases between them. The CDR3 totals 14 residues. In germline, CDR1 is MNHNY, CDR2 SVGAGI (reference sequence). CDR3 DNA sequence: TGTGCCAGCAGTCTGGGGTCAAGGGGATCCGAGCAGTACTTC. Translation: CASSLGSRGSEQYF.

V usage is TRBV4-1 and J usage is TRBJ1-5; D is possibly TRBD1 (5 bases). Germline loops: CDR1 MGHRA, CDR2 YSYEKL. Between the trimmed V and J ends, which lost 0 bases and 1 base, there was a span of 10 bases. This CDR3 region has 16 residues. The CDR3 DNA reads TGCGCCAGCAGCCAAGAATCCGGGGCAAGCAATCAGCCCCAGCATTTT. As protein: CASSQESGASNQPQHF.

The chain employs TRBV10-3 and TRBJ2-7; TRBD2 agrees at 9 bases. V lost 10 bases and J lost 5; bases outside the gene matches: 9. CDR1 and CDR2 from the germline V gene are ENHRY and SYGVKD. This CDR3 region has 13 residues. The CDR3, as DNA: TGTGCCAGCGGGAGGGAGGGCCGTAACGAGCAGTACTTC. This codes for CASGREGRNEQYF.

This clonotype has a count of ten or more. J is TRBJ1-2 and V is TRBV7-9, with 8 positions matching TRBD1. The germline CDR1 and CDR2 sequences are SEHNR and FQNEAQ (reference sequence). The CDR3 is 14 amino acids. V was pared by 4 bases and J by 2 bases, with 3 bases of the junction left unmatched. CDR3 region: CASSYQGANYGYTF. CDR3 nucleotide sequence: TGTGCCAGCAGCTACCAGGGGGCCAACTATGGCTACACCTTC.

V gene TRBV7-2 combines with J gene TRBJ2-7, with D tentatively TRBD1 or TRBD2 (5 bases each). The length of the CDR3 is 14 residues. Germline V gene data show CDR1 as SGHTA and CDR2 as FQGNSA. V lost 5 bases to trimming and J lost 5 bases, with 16 bases between them. The CDR3 is CASSPLDGAHEQYF. The DNA of the CDR3 is TGTGCCAGCAGCCCCCTAGACGGGGCCCACGAGCAGTACTTC.

As regards this clonotype: With a much larger clone just one base away, this may be a read error. The chain recombines TRBV12-3 or TRBV12-4 with TRBJ1-2; D unresolved. The CDR3 runs to 13 residues. The CDR3 nucleotides read TGTGCCATCAGTGCCCCGGACGGCCGGGGCTACACCTTC. It specifies CAISAPDGRGYTF.

The rearrangement links TRBV6-1 to TRBJ2-7; weak D call: TRBD2 (5 bases). CDR1 and CDR2 from the germline V gene are MNHNS and SASEGT. Trimming removed 5 bases from V and 3 bases from J, with 14 bases in between. This CDR3 contains 14 residues. In DNA, the CDR3 is TGTGCCAGCAGTTTGACCCGGAGGATCTACGAGCAGTACTTC. Translated, it gives CASSLTRRIYEQYF.

Many counts were recorded for this clonotype. V is TRBV20-1 and J is TRBJ1-6; 8 bases map to TRBD1. Trimming cost V 6 bases and J 9 bases; bases outside gene matches: 7. The CDR3 is 13 residues long. Germline lookup yields CDR1 DFQATT and CDR2 SNEGSKA (reference sequence). The CDR3 coding sequence is TGCAGTGCGACAACAGGGGGGGTTTCACCCCTCCACTTT. It codes for CSATTGGVSPLHF.

This clonotype was recorded many times. The genes are TRBV7-9 and TRBJ1-2; D possibly corresponds to TRBD1 (5 bases). V lost 4 bases and J lost 7, with 19 bases in between. The CDR3 sequence is 15 residues long. CDR1 and CDR2 from the germline V gene are SEHNR and FQNEAQ (reference sequence). CDR3 amino acids: CASSYGATVSGGYTF. The CDR3 nucleotides are TGTGCCAGCAGCTATGGGGCCACGGTGAGCGGTGGCTACACCTTC.

This clonotype has a count of ten or more. The rearrangement links TRBV7-2 to TRBJ1-1; 7 nucleotides match TRBD1. V trimming: 5 bases; J trimming: 6 bases; junction bases outside the gene matches: 15. The CDR3 is 16 residues long. Germline V gives CDR1 SGHTA, CDR2 FQGNSA. This CDR3 reads CASSKDRFGLLAEAFF. In DNA form, the CDR3 reads TGTGCCAGCAGCAAGGACAGGTTCGGTCTTTTGGCTGAAGCTTTCTTT.

This clonotype was detected ten times or more. The V gene is TRBV10-3, the J gene TRBJ2-5; 7 bases are shared with TRBD2. This CDR3 spans 15 amino acids. Germline V gene lookup returns CDR1 ENHRY and CDR2 SYGVKD. The ends lost 3 bases at V and 5 bases at J; junction bases unmatched: 9. CDR3 nucleotide sequence: TGTGCCATCAGTGACCGAGCGGGGAGTGGTGAGACCCAGTACTTC. Residues: CAISDRAGSGETQYF.

Turning to this clonotype: A much larger clone lies one base from this, so it may be a read error. The V gene is TRBV7-2, the J gene TRBJ2-5, with D maybe TRBD2 (5 bases). The CDR3 has 14 amino acids. CDR1 SGHTA and CDR2 FQGNSA come from the germline V gene. Trimming cost V 3 bases and J 5 bases, with 13 bases left between them. CDR3 DNA: TGTGCCAGCAGCTTTGCACGGCGGGCGGAGACCCAGTACTTC. It codes for CASSFARRAETQYF.

This clonotype was observed many times. This chain uses TRBV20-1 with TRBJ1-6; D possibly corresponds to TRBD1 (6 bases). This CDR3 spans 14 amino acids. V was pared by 1 base and J by 7 bases, with 11 bases between. From germline, CDR1 is DFQATT and CDR2 SNEGSKA (reference sequence). The CDR3 DNA reads as TGCAGTGCTAGAGTGGGACAAGCCAATTCACCCCTCCACTTT. It codes for CSARVGQANSPLHF.

The chain uses TRBV7-2 and TRBJ1-3; possible D gene TRBD1, 6 bases. The CDR3 totals 19 residues. CDR1 is SGHTA, CDR2 FQGNSA, per germline. The germline V and J ends were trimmed by 3 bases and 0 bases, with 21 bases remaining between them. CDR3 sequence: CASSFGRTASGSSGNTIYF. CDR3 DNA: TGTGCCAGCAGCTTCGGCCGGACAGCCTCTGGAAGCTCTGGAAACACCATATATTTT.

This clonotype has ten or more counts. This chain joins TRBV19 and TRBJ2-6; D gene uncertain. This CDR3 comprises 14 residues. V gave up 6 bases and J gave up 0 bases, with 6 bases separating them. Germline V CDR1 and CDR2: LNHDA, SQIVND (reference sequence). The CDR3 coding sequence is TGTGCCAGTAGCGTAGACTCTGGGGCCAACGTCCTGACTTTC. The encoded protein is CASSVDSGANVLTF.

This clonotype was seen only a few times. The CDR3 DNA is TGTGCCAGCAGCTTACAGGGATATTCACCCCTCCACTTT. It is translated as CASSLQGYSPLHF. The genes are TRBV7-2 and TRBJ1-6; weak D call: TRBD1 (5 bases). Trimming took 2 bases from V and 8 from J, leaving 7 bases between them. Per germline, CDR1 SGHTA and CDR2 FQGNSA. This CDR3 is built from 13 residues.